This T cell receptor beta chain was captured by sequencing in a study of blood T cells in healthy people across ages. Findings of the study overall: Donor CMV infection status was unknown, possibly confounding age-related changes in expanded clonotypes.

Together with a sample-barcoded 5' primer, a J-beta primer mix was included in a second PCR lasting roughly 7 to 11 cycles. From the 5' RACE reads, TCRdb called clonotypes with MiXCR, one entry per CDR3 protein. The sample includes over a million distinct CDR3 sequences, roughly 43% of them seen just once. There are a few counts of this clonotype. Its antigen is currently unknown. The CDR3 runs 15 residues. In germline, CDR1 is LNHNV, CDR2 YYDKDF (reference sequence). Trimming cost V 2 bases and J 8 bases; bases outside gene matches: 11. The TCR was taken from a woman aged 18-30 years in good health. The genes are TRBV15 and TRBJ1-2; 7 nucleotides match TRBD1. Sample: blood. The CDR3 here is CATSRHGQDIRGYTF. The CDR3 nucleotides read TGTGCCACCAGCAGACATGGACAGGACATCCGAGGCTACACCTTC.